What follows describes a single T cell receptor (beta chain). Some clones are missing from TCRdb's copy, which holds only in-frame ones; the method was immunoSEQ multiplex PCR. The sample shows 10,000 to 15,000 clones, around 69% of them seen only once. These data belong to a study of neoadjuvant anti-PD-1 for oral cavity cancer. Study details: Patients without progression received a fourth nivolumab dose around day 43, then surgical resection on days 50-56.

CDR3 length: 16 residues. Germline-derived CDR1 and CDR2 are SGHAT and FQNNGV. The V end was cut by 0 bases, the J end by 0 bases, with 11 bases between. The TCR was taken from a person aged 35-79 years with oral cavity squamous cell carcinoma. J is TRBJ1-2 and V is TRBV11-2; the D is unclear. The sequences come from PBMCs, collected before nivolumab (anti-PD-1) treatment. CDR3 bases: TGTGCCAGCAGCTTAGAGATGGTCGGTGCTAACTATGGCTACACCTTC. Translated, it gives CASSLEMVGANYGYTF.